The subject of this entry is one T cell receptor (beta chain). Its antigen is not known. Described treatment: oral pan-JAK inhibitor, 5-10 mg twice daily. Extracted from the samples, RNA was reverse transcribed into cDNA to serve as the sequencing template. Method: immunoSEQ multiplex PCR; TCRdb's copy keeps in-frame clones and lacks some. The sample lists roughly 190,000 clones, approximately 60% occurring once. The sample originates from a study of CD8+ T cells in alopecia areata. General study points: Scalp sequencing captures resident alphabeta T cells of normal skin too. In patients, TCRs were shared less clearly than in mice, and HLA may possibly be involved.

The CDR3 covers 14 residues. V lost 4 bases and J lost 3, with 16 bases in between. Germline V gives CDR1 GTSNPN, CDR2 SVGIG (reference sequence). The clonotype originates from a human donor with alopecia areata. The material was CD4+ T cells sorted from blood, obtained at week 4, from a patient treated with tofacitinib. J is TRBJ2-7 and V is TRBV30, with D possibly called TRBD1 or TRBD2 (6 bases each). The CDR3 sequence is CAWTRGGVGYEQYF. In nucleotides, the CDR3 is TGTGCCTGGACCAGGGGCGGGGTTGGCTACGAGCAGTACTTC.